These 26 T cell receptor beta chains originate from one sample sequenced in a study of blood T cell repertoires in COVID-19. Sequencing was performed with immunoSEQ multiplex PCR; in TCRdb, only in-frame clones are kept and a portion is missing. The data hold fewer than 600,000 clones, with around 87% observed a single time. The sample consisted of PBMCs or T cells enriched from blood (not recorded which). The receptors stem from a woman in her forties who had recovered from COVID-19.

This clone was seen once. The chain couples TRBV6-2 or TRBV6-3 to TRBJ1-5; D is uncertain. The CDR3 length is 18 residues. Trimming left V 2 bases short and J 0 bases short, with 17 bases between. Germline CDR1 MNHEY, CDR2 SVGEGT. The CDR3 nucleotides are TGTGCCAGCAGTTACCTACCGACTCGGGGATATAGCAATCAGCCCCAGCATTTT. Translation gives CASSYLPTRGYSNQPQHF.

The J gene is TRBJ2-5, the V gene TRBV9; D call uncertain. The germline gives CDR1 SGDLS, CDR2 YYNGEE. V dropped 0 bases and J dropped 7 bases, with 13 bases sitting between them. This CDR3 has 14 residues. This CDR3 is CASSVDVVQVTQYF. CDR3 coding DNA: TGTGCCAGCAGCGTAGATGTGGTCCAGGTGACCCAGTACTTC.

V gene TRBV5-1 combines with J gene TRBJ2-7, with a possible D match to TRBD2 (6 bases). Germline assignment: CDR1 SGHRS and CDR2 YFSETQ. This CDR3 is built from 16 residues. The ends were cut back, 2 bases at V and 2 bases at J, with 17 bases in the middle. CDR3: CASSFLGGTDTYEQYF. CDR3 DNA sequence: TGCGCCAGCAGCTTTTTGGGTGGGACTGACACCTACGAGCAGTACTTC.

This clone was seen once. CDR3 region: CASSGLPTNEKLFF. The CDR3 DNA sequence: TGTGCCAGCAGCGGACTCCCAACTAATGAAAAACTGTTTTTT. V and J are TRBV9 and TRBJ1-4; D ambiguous. V dropped 3 bases and J dropped 0 bases, with 6 bases sitting between them. Germline V gene data show CDR1 as SGDLS and CDR2 as YYNGEE. The length of the CDR3 is 14 residues.

The V gene is TRBV5-1, the J gene TRBJ1-1; D remains ambiguous. This CDR3 comprises 14 residues. V was cut by 0 bases and J by 3 bases, with 9 bases left in between. Germline V lookup: CDR1 SGHRS, CDR2 YFSETQ. The CDR3 sequence is CASSLASRDTEAFF. The CDR3 DNA follows: TGCGCCAGCAGCTTGGCGTCCCGGGACACTGAAGCTTTCTTT. Variable domain in full (rest from reference TRBV5-1 and TRBJ1-1): KAGVTQTPRYLIKTRGQQVTLSCSPISGHRSVSWYQQTPGQGLQFLFEYFSETQRNKGNFPGRFSGRQFSNSRSEMNVSTLELGDSALYLCASSLASRDTEAFFGQGTRLTVV.

The DNA for the CDR3 is TGTGCCAGCAGTTCCGGTACTACCATGACTGAAGCTTTCTTT. Translating gives CASSSGTTMTEAFF. The gene calls are TRBV27 and TRBJ1-1; D gene uncertain. Deletions cut 4 bases from V and 5 bases from J, with 14 bases between. The V gene's germline CDR1 is MNHEY and CDR2 SMNVEV (reference sequence). The CDR3 is 14 amino acids.

The rearrangement uses TRBV5-4 and TRBJ2-7, with TRBD2 identical over 7 bases. This CDR3 region has 15 residues. Trimming at V came to 3 bases and at J to 3 bases, leaving 9 bases not matched to a gene. Germline-derived CDR1 and CDR2 are SGHNT and YYREEE (reference sequence). The CDR3 region is CASSSSGTISYEQYF. CDR3 in DNA: TGTGCCAGCAGCTCATCCGGGACTATCAGCTACGAGCAGTACTTC.

This chain uses TRBV6-5 with TRBJ2-2; TRBD2 agrees at 7 bases. The V and J ends lost 0 bases and 6 bases, in that order; junction bases with no gene match: 7. CDR3 length equals 16 residues. Per the germline V gene, CDR1 is MNHEY and CDR2 is SVGAGI. CDR3 in amino acids: CASSYSGGGPSGELFF. The CDR3 DNA is TGTGCCAGCAGTTACTCGGGGGGAGGGCCATCCGGGGAGCTGTTTTTT.

J is TRBJ1-5 and V is TRBV12-3 or TRBV12-4; a possible D gene is TRBD1 (5 bases). The CDR3 runs to 13 residues. Trimming pared 4 bases from V and 7 bases from J, leaving 11 bases between. CDR3 residues: CASSWGEGQPQHF. As DNA, the CDR3 is TGTGCCAGCAGTTGGGGGGAGGGCCAGCCCCAGCATTTT.

This chain connects TRBV7-2 to TRBJ2-5, with a tentative D call TRBD2 (5 bases). Germline CDR1 SGHTA, CDR2 FQGNSA. V dropped 1 base and J dropped 3 bases, with 15 bases sitting between them. CDR3 length equals 16 residues. The CDR3 protein is CASSLGIGGGEETQYF. The CDR3 bases are TGTGCCAGCAGCTTAGGGATAGGAGGTGGAGAAGAGACCCAGTACTTC. The complete variable domain, with remaining parts taken from reference TRBV7-2 and TRBJ2-5, reads GAGVSQSPSNKVTEKGKDVELRCDPISGHTALYWYRQSLGQGLEFLIYFQGNSAPDKSGLPSDRFSAERTGGSVSTLTIQRTQQEDSAVYLCASSLGIGGGEETQYFGPGTRLLVL.

V gene TRBV4-1 combines with J gene TRBJ1-1; weak D call: TRBD1 (6 bases). This CDR3 has 17 residues. V lost 4 bases, J lost 4 bases, and 22 bases lay in between. Germline assignment: CDR1 MGHRA and CDR2 YSYEKL. The CDR3 here is CASSLYALGGAGTEAFF. The CDR3 nucleotides are TGCGCCAGCAGCCTCTACGCCCTAGGGGGGGCTGGCACTGAAGCTTTCTTT.

The chain is built from TRBV4-1 and TRBJ2-7, with a tentative D call TRBD1 (6 bases). The length of the CDR3 is 14 residues. From germline, CDR1 is MGHRA and CDR2 YSYEKL. The germline V and J ends were trimmed by 1 base and 4 bases, with 11 bases remaining between them. CDR3 amino acids: CASSQADSPYEQYF. The CDR3 DNA sequence: TGCGCCAGCAGCCAAGCGGACAGCCCTTACGAGCAGTACTTC.

This chain joins TRBV27 and TRBJ2-2; D gene unclear. Trimming left V 4 bases short and J 4 bases short, with 4 bases between. The CDR3 is 12 amino acids. From germline, CDR1 is MNHEY and CDR2 SMNVEV (reference sequence). Here the CDR3 reads CASSSSTGELFF. CDR3 nucleotide sequence: TGTGCCAGCAGTTCCTCCACCGGGGAGCTGTTTTTT.

The V call is TRBV2, the J call TRBJ2-1; 7 nucleotides agree with TRBD2. Trimming took 4 bases from V and 2 from J; bases not matched to a gene: 14. The CDR3 runs 18 residues. CDR1 is SNHLY, CDR2 FYNNEI, per germline. The DNA for the CDR3 is TGTGCCAGCAGTGTAGCAGTAGCGGGCCCCGAAGCCTACAATGAGCAGTTCTTC. It is translated as CASSVAVAGPEAYNEQFF.

The genes are TRBV7-2 and TRBJ2-7, with 9 nucleotides matching TRBD2. V trimming: 4 bases; J trimming: 2 bases; junction bases outside the gene matches: 12. This CDR3 has 17 residues. Germline CDR1 is SGHTA and CDR2 is FQGNSA. CDR3 in DNA: TGTGCCAGCAGCTCACAAATCGGGACTAGCAGGCCCTACGAGCAGTACTTC. Amino acid sequence: CASSSQIGTSRPYEQYF. The entire variable domain, with the rest obtained from reference TRBV7-2 and TRBJ2-7, is as follows: GAGVSQSPSNKVTEKGKDVELRCDPISGHTALYWYRQSLGQGLEFLIYFQGNSAPDKSGLPSDRFSAERTGGSVSTLTIQRTQQEDSAVYLCASSSQIGTSRPYEQYFGPGTRLTVT.

The chain is built from TRBV20-1 and TRBJ2-3; 13 bases line up with TRBD2. The trim removed 3 bases at V and 2 bases at J, leaving 2 bases unmatched. Germline V gene data show CDR1 as DFQATT and CDR2 as SNEGSKA (reference sequence). The CDR3 loop spans 15 amino acids. This chain's CDR3 is CSASGTSGITDTQYF. The CDR3 DNA reads as TGCAGTGCTAGTGGGACTAGCGGGATCACAGATACGCAGTATTTT.

The J gene is TRBJ2-1, the V gene TRBV20-1, with D possibly TRBD2 on 6 matching bases. The CDR3 consists of 11 residues. Trimming stripped 6 bases from V and 9 bases from J, with 12 bases between. Germline V gene lookup returns CDR1 DFQATT and CDR2 SNEGSKA (reference sequence). This CDR3 reads CSARLVSEQFF. CDR3 sequence (DNA): TGCAGTGCGAGACTAGTGAGTGAGCAGTTCTTC.

The rearrangement links TRBV9 to TRBJ2-2; 14 bases map to TRBD2. Germline V CDR1 and CDR2: SGDLS, YYNGEE. V lost 4 bases and J lost 6; bases outside the gene matches: 5. The CDR3 length is 16 residues. CDR3 loop: CASSSRLAGGPGELFF. Written as DNA, the CDR3 is TGTGCCAGCAGCTCCCGACTAGCGGGAGGGCCCGGGGAGCTGTTTTTT. Supplemented by reference TRBV9 and TRBJ2-2, the full variable domain reads DSGVTQTPKHLITATGQRVTLRCSPRSGDLSVYWYQQSLDQGLQFLIQYYNGEERAKGNILERFSAQQFPDLHSELNLSSLELGDSALYFCASSSRLAGGPGELFFGEGSRLTVL.

The chain has TRBV19 and TRBJ1-5, with 12 bases matching TRBD1. V was clipped by 4 bases and J by 6 bases; unmatched bases: 7. The CDR3 sequence is 16 residues long. Germline V CDR1 and CDR2: LNHDA, SQIVND (reference sequence). In nucleotides, the CDR3 is TGTGCCAGTAGTACATACGGGACAGGGGGCGGTCAGCCCCAGCATTTT. It is translated as CASSTYGTGGGQPQHF.

The chain links TRBV11-2 to TRBJ2-5; 9 bases agree with TRBD2. V shed 5 bases and J 4 bases; nucleotides not matched to a gene: 2. The CDR3 has 13 residues. CDR1 SGHAT and CDR2 FQNNGV come from the germline V gene. The CDR3 DNA follows: TGTGCCAGCAGCCCGGGACTAGCAGAGACCCAGTACTTC. It encodes CASSPGLAETQYF.

The chain uses TRBV13 and TRBJ1-6; D might be TRBD1 (5 bases). The CDR3 totals 13 residues. The V end lost 7 bases, the J end lost 7 bases, and 11 bases lay between the germline ends. Germline V gene sequence: CDR1 PRHDT, CDR2 FYEKMQ (reference sequence). CDR3 in amino acids: CASTSGENSPLHF. The DNA for the CDR3 is TGTGCCAGCACCTCGGGGGAAAATTCACCCCTCCACTTT. Full variable domain (missing parts from reference TRBV13 and TRBJ1-6): AAGVIQSPRHLIKEKRETATLKCYPIPRHDTVYWYQQGPGQDPQFLISFYEKMQSDKGSIPDRFSAQQFSDYHSELNMSSLELGDSALYFCASTSGENSPLHFGNGTRLTVT.

The chain uses TRBV6-5 and TRBJ2-2; 9 bases agree with TRBD1. V shed 2 bases, J shed 4 bases, and the junction held 5 bases outside the gene matches. The germline V gene encodes CDR1 MNHEY and CDR2 SVGAGI. CDR3 length equals 16 residues. The DNA of the CDR3 is TGTGCCAGCAGTTACAGGGACAGGGTCGGCACCGGGGAGCTGTTTTTT. It translates to CASSYRDRVGTGELFF.

The rearrangement uses TRBV5-5 and TRBJ1-4, with D perhaps TRBD1 (6 bases). This CDR3 is 15 amino acids long. V lost 0 bases, J lost 6 bases, and 12 bases lay in between. The germline gives CDR1 SGHKS, CDR2 YYEKEE (reference sequence). The CDR3 DNA reads TGTGCCAGCAGCTTGGCCGGAGAGGGGGATGAAAAACTGTTTTTT. As protein: CASSLAGEGDEKLFF.

J is TRBJ2-2 and V is TRBV10-3; 13 bases map to TRBD2. Germline-derived CDR1 and CDR2 are ENHRY and SYGVKD. This CDR3 has 16 residues. Trimming removed 10 bases from V and 6 bases from J; junction bases left unmatched: 11. As DNA, the CDR3 is TGTGCCACCTCGCCCCGGACTAGCGGGAGTTCCGGGGAGCTGTTTTTT. It specifies CATSPRTSGSSGELFF.

The genes are TRBV29-1 and TRBJ2-2, with D possibly TRBD2 on 5 matching bases. The CDR3 sequence is 15 residues long. The V gene's germline CDR1 is SQVTM and CDR2 ANQGSEA. V was shortened by 3 bases and J by 7 bases, with 18 bases between the two germline ends. The CDR3 region has the DNA TGCAGCGTTGAGGGGTCGGGAAAGGTGAACGGGGAGCTGTTTTTT. Protein product: CSVEGSGKVNGELFF.

The V and J genes are TRBV25-1 and TRBJ2-1; D is uncertain. CDR3 size: 15 residues. Trimming cost V 2 bases and J 5 bases, with 13 bases left between them. CDR1 and CDR2 (germline): MGHDK, SYGVNS. The CDR3 DNA is TGTGCCAGCAGTGAACCGAGTGGAGTCCACAATGAGCAGTTCTTC. Its translation: CASSEPSGVHNEQFF.